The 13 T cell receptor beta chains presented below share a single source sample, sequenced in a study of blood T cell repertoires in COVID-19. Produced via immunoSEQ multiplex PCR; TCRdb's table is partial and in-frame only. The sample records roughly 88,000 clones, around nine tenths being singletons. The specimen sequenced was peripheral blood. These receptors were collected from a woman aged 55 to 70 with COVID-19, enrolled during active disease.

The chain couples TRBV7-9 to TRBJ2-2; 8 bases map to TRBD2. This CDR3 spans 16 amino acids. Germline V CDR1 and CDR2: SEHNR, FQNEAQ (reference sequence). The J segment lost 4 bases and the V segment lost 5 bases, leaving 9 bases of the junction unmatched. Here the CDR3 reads CASSLRASGGTGELFF. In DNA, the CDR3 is TGTGCCAGCAGCCTACGGGCAAGCGGGGGCACCGGGGAGCTGTTTTTT.

The CDR3 sequence is CASSLRGTGANVLTF. CDR3 DNA: TGTGCCAGCAGCTTAAGAGGAACTGGGGCCAACGTCCTGACTTTC. The chain employs TRBV7-3 and TRBJ2-6; D is unclear. Trimming cost V 1 base and J 2 bases, with 6 bases left between them. Germline V gene sequence: CDR1 SGHTA, CDR2 FQGTGA. The CDR3 is 15 residues long.

CDR3 nucleotide sequence: TGTGCCAGCAGCTTAGATGGGAGCTCCTACAATGAGCAGTTCTTC. This encodes CASSLDGSSYNEQFF. This chain joins TRBV7-6 and TRBJ2-1; D is perhaps TRBD2 (5 bases). This CDR3 contains 15 residues. Trimming took 1 base from V and 0 from J, leaving 7 bases between them. CDR1 SGHVS and CDR2 FNYEAQ come from the germline V gene.

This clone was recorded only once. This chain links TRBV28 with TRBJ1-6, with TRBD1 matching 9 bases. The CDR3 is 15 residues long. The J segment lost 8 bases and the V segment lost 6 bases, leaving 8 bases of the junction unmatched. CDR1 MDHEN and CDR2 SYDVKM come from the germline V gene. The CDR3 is CASRKQGAKHSPLHF. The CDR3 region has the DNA TGTGCCAGCAGGAAACAGGGGGCTAAGCATTCACCCCTCCACTTT.

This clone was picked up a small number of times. DNA of the CDR3: TGTGCCAGTAGTAGAGGACAGAGAACTGAAGCTTTCTTT. Amino acids: CASSRGQRTEAFF. The chain employs TRBV19 and TRBJ1-1; maybe TRBD1 (6 bases). The CDR3 has 13 amino acids. Trimming took off 4 bases at V and 5 bases at J, with 11 bases between the two ends. Germline lookup yields CDR1 LNHDA and CDR2 SQIVND (reference sequence).

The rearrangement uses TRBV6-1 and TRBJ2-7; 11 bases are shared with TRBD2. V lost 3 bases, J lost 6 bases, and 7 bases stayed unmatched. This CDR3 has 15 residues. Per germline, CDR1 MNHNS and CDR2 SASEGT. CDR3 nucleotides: TGTGCCAGCAGTGAGGGACTAGCGGAGCCATTCGAGCAGTACTTC. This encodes CASSEGLAEPFEQYF.

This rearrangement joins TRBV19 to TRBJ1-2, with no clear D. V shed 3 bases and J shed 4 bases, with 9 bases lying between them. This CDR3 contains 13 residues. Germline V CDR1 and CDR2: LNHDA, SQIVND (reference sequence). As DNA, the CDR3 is TGTGCCAGTAGTATCTCTACGTTCTATGGCTACACCTTC. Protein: CASSISTFYGYTF.

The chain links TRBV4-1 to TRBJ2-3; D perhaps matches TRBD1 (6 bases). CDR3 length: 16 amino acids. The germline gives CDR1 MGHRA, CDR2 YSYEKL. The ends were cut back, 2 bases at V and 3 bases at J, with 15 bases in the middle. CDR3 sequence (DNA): TGCGCCAGCAGCCAATCAGTTGGGGGCGGGACAGATACGCAGTATTTT. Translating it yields CASSQSVGGGTDTQYF.

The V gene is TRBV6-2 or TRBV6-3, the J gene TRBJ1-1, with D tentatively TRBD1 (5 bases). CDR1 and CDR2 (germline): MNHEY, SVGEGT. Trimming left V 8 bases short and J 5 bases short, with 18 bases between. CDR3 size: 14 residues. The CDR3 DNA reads TGTGCCAGCCGTTTCGGAGTGGAGGGGACTGAAGCTTTCTTT. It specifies CASRFGVEGTEAFF.

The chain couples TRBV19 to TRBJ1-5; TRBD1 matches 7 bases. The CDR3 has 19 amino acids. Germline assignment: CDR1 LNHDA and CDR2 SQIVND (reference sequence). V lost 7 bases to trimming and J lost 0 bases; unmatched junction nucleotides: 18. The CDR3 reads CASNSLSGGPIYSNQPQHF. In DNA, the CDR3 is TGTGCCAGTAATTCTCTTTCAGGGGGTCCCATTTATAGCAATCAGCCCCAGCATTTT.

The CDR3 DNA follows: TGTGCCTGGAGTGTAGGACAGGACCATCAGCCCCAGCATTTT. Encoded protein: CAWSVGQDHQPQHF. This chain links TRBV30 with TRBJ1-5; 7 nucleotides align to TRBD1. In germline, CDR1 is GTSNPN, CDR2 SVGIG (reference sequence). There are 14 residues in the CDR3. Losses at the gene ends were 0 bases for V and 5 bases for J; bases not matched to a gene: 4.

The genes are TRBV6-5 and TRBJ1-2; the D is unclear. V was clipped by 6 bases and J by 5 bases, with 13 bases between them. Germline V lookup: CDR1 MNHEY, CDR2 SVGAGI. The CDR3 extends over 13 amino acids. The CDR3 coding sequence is TGTGCCAGCAGCCCCGTGCGCGAGTATGGCTACACCTTC. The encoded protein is CASSPVREYGYTF.

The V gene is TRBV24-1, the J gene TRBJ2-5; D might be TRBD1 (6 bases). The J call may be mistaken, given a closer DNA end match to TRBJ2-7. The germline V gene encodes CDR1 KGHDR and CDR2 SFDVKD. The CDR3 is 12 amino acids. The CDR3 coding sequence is TGTGCCACCTCCACAGGGTCCTACGAGCAGTACTTC. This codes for CATSTGSYEQYF.